This TCR beta chain was obtained from a study of blood T cell repertoires in COVID-19. The wider study: The United States, Italy and Spain were the sources of the acute and convalescent COVID-19 samples.

The repertoire was sequenced with immunoSEQ multiplex PCR; TCRdb's copy has only in-frame clones and lacks some. The table has hundreds of thousands of clones, 80% to 90% seen once; the top ten hold 11%. This CDR3 region has 13 residues. Trimming took off 1 base at V and 5 bases at J, with 6 bases between the two ends. Germline CDR1 and CDR2: SEHNR and FQNEAQ (reference sequence). The sequencing sample was made of peripheral blood. This sequence was found in a man aged 45-65 years with COVID-19, enrolled during active disease. The chain couples TRBV7-9 to TRBJ1-5; no reliable D call. The CDR3 spells CASSLETDQPQHF. Written as DNA, the CDR3 is TGTGCCAGCAGCTTAGAAACAGATCAGCCCCAGCATTTT.